Presented here are 19 T cell receptor beta chains from one specimen sequenced in a study of metastatic and nonmetastatic thyroid tumors. TCRdb re-clonotyped the PCR reads via MiXCR. Of under 50,000 clones in the sample, more than 20% are singletons; the top ten hold about 4%. None of the patients had undergone any treatment ahead of thyroid surgery. Sample: blood. These receptors all stem from a male donor with papillary thyroid cancer or a benign thyroid nodule (not recorded which). Some clones in this sample may be carry-over from other donors' samples.

This sequence joins TRBV6-2 or TRBV6-3 and TRBJ2-5, with TRBD2 matching over 11 bases. The CDR3 covers 16 residues. Germline V gives CDR1 MNHEY, CDR2 SVGEGT. The V and J ends lost 4 bases and 5 bases, in that order; junction bases with no gene match: 9. The CDR3: CASSSHSGRALETQYF. CDR3 DNA sequence: TGTGCCAGCAGTTCCCATAGCGGGAGGGCCCTGGAGACCCAGTACTTC.

This clone occurred many times. This chain uses TRBV5-1 with TRBJ2-7, with D unresolved. The V gene's germline CDR1 is SGHRS and CDR2 YFSETQ. With 0 bases removed from V and 5 bases from J, the gap between germline ends came to 3 bases. The CDR3 covers 11 residues. DNA for the CDR3: TGCGCCAGCAGCTTGGGGAACGAGCAGTACTTC. Protein: CASSLGNEQYF.

By its share, this clone is medium-sized (0.01 to 0.1%). The J gene is TRBJ2-7, the V gene TRBV11-3; D gene uncertain. The CDR3 covers 14 residues. From germline, CDR1 is SGHNT and CDR2 YENEEA. V was trimmed by 0 bases and J by 3 bases, leaving 9 bases between them. CDR3 nucleotide sequence: TGTGCCAGCAGCTTAGATAGTAGGGACTACGAGCAGTACTTC. Translated: CASSLDSRDYEQYF. The full variable domain, in which reference TRBV11-3 and TRBJ2-7 provide the parts outside the CDR3, is EAGVVQSPRYKIIEKKQPVAFWCNPISGHNTLYWYLQNLGQGPELLIRYENEEAVDDSQLPKDRFSAERLKGVDSTLKIQPAELGDSAVYLCASSLDSRDYEQYFGPGTRLTVT.

At least ten counts were recorded for this clone. V and J are TRBV29-1 and TRBJ1-2, with D possibly TRBD1 on 5 matching bases. Germline V lookup: CDR1 SQVTM, CDR2 ANQGSEA. The CDR3 is made up of 14 amino acids. V lost 6 bases to trimming and J lost 0 bases, with 14 bases between them. The CDR3 bases are TGCAGCGTCGCCGGGGGGAACACTAACTATGGCTACACCTTC. The encoded protein is CSVAGGNTNYGYTF.

J is TRBJ2-1 and V is TRBV11-1; 7 nucleotides line up with TRBD2. The germline V gene has CDR1 SGHAT and CDR2 FQDESV (reference sequence). This CDR3 is built from 15 residues. V lost 4 bases and J lost 7; bases outside the gene matches: 10. CDR3 coding DNA: TGTGCCAGCAGCTCGGGACTATGTTGTACAAATGAGCAGTTCTTC. Translating gives CASSSGLCCTNEQFF. Looking up the rest from reference TRBV11-1 and TRBJ2-1 gives the full variable domain: EAEVAQSPRYKITEKSQAVAFWCDPISGHATLYWYRQILGQGPELLVQFQDESVVDDSQLPKDRFSAERLKGVDSTLKIQPAELGDSAMYLCASSSGLCCTNEQFFGPGTRLTVL.

This clone was seen a few times. The chain uses TRBV2 and TRBJ1-5; D perhaps matches TRBD1 (6 bases). In germline, CDR1 is SNHLY, CDR2 FYNNEI. The CDR3 has 15 residues. V was shortened by 7 bases and J by 3 bases, with 16 bases between the two germline ends. As DNA, the CDR3 is TGTGCCAGCACCCTATCGGGGGGCTACAATCAGCCCCAGCATTTT. Protein sequence: CASTLSGGYNQPQHF.

This clone occurred many times. The chain recombines TRBV2 with TRBJ2-7; D might be TRBD1 or TRBD2, each matching 6 bases. The germline CDR1 and CDR2 sequences are SNHLY and FYNNEI. Trimming stripped 8 bases from V and 7 bases from J, with 9 bases between. The length of the CDR3 is 10 residues. DNA of the CDR3: TGTGCCAGCGGAGGGGGTGAGCAGTACTTC. It yields the protein CASGGGEQYF. The full variable domain, in which reference TRBV2 and TRBJ2-7 provide the parts outside the CDR3, is EPEVTQTPSHQVTQMGQEVILRCVPISNHLYFYWYRQILGQKVEFLVSFYNNEISEKSEIFDDQFSVERPDGSNFTLKIRSTKLEDSAMYFCASGGGEQYFGPGTRLTVT.

The chain couples TRBV5-1 to TRBJ2-2; a possible D gene is TRBD1 (6 bases). Looked up from germline, CDR1 is SGHRS and CDR2 is YFSETQ. The CDR3 runs 14 residues. With 2 bases removed from V and 6 bases from J, the gap between germline ends came to 11 bases. This CDR3 is CASSFSGVAGELFF. Here the CDR3 DNA reads TGCGCCAGCAGCTTCTCAGGGGTGGCCGGGGAGCTGTTTTTT.

The table lists this clone with many counts. This sequence joins TRBV20-1 and TRBJ2-3, with 12 bases matching TRBD2. The CDR3 runs 15 residues. The V gene's germline CDR1 is DFQATT and CDR2 SNEGSKA (reference sequence). V shed 1 base and J 1 base; nucleotides not matched to a gene: 0. The CDR3 DNA is TGCAGTGCTAGAGGACTAGCGGGGGGCACAGATACGCAGTATTTT. Its translation: CSARGLAGGTDTQYF.

The V gene is TRBV11-1, the J gene TRBJ1-5; tentatively, D is TRBD1 (5 bases). Per the germline V gene, CDR1 is SGHAT and CDR2 is FQDESV (reference sequence). Trimming removed 1 base at V and 0 bases at J, with 13 bases between. The CDR3 contains 17 residues. The CDR3 loop reads CASSLENQGYSNQPQHF. The CDR3 region has the DNA TGTGCCAGCAGCTTAGAGAATCAGGGTTATAGCAATCAGCCCCAGCATTTT.

This clone was counted ten times or more. This rearrangement joins TRBV12-3 or TRBV12-4 to TRBJ1-6, with D possibly matching TRBD1 (5 bases). V lost 10 bases to trimming and J lost 9 bases, with 13 bases between them. The CDR3 loop spans 12 amino acids. CDR3 protein: CANTREGSPLHF. The CDR3 DNA follows: TGTGCCAATACCAGGGAGGGTTCACCCCTCCACTTT.

The V gene is TRBV24-1, the J gene TRBJ2-5; perhaps D is TRBD1 or TRBD2 (5 bases each). This CDR3 comprises 13 residues. The V and J ends lost 5 bases and 4 bases respectively, with 10 bases between them. Germline CDR1 is KGHDR and CDR2 is SFDVKD. CDR3 coding DNA: TGTGCCACCAGTGGCGGTGGGGGAGAGACCCAGTACTTC. It specifies CATSGGGGETQYF.

The chain couples TRBV4-1 to TRBJ2-1; 9 bases map to TRBD2. Germline CDR1 and CDR2: MGHRA and YSYEKL. This CDR3 comprises 16 residues. Unmatched junction bases numbered 6, after V lost 4 bases and J lost 2 bases. CDR3 sequence reads: CASSRHASGAYNEQFF. The CDR3 nucleotides read TGCGCCAGCAGCCGGCATGCTAGCGGGGCCTACAATGAGCAGTTCTTC.

Comment on this clone: This may stem from a read error, because a much larger clone lies one nucleotide away. The V and J genes are TRBV6-1 and TRBJ2-7, with TRBD2 identical over 9 bases. The V and J ends lost 6 bases and 2 bases, in that order; junction bases with no gene match: 8. CDR1 MNHNS and CDR2 SASEGT come from the germline V gene. The CDR3 covers 15 residues. DNA for the CDR3: TGTGCCAGCAGCATACTAGCGGGTGAGCCCTACGAGCAGTACTTC. Translated: CASSILAGEPYEQYF.

There are many counts of this clone. The genes are TRBV18 and TRBJ1-1; weak D call: TRBD1 (5 bases). Looked up from germline, CDR1 is KGHSH and CDR2 is LQKENI. V lost 3 bases, J lost 4 bases, and 6 bases lay in between. The CDR3 totals 12 residues. This chain's CDR3 is CASSPQGTEAFF. CDR3 bases: TGTGCCAGCTCACCGCAGGGCACTGAAGCTTTCTTT.

The rearrangement uses TRBV9 and TRBJ2-3; 8 positions agree with TRBD2. Germline V lookup: CDR1 SGDLS, CDR2 YYNGEE. CDR3 length: 15 residues. The junction had 5 bases not matched to a gene; V was cut back by 0 bases and J by 5 bases. This CDR3 reads CASSVEAGVGDTQYF. The CDR3 nucleotides are TGTGCCAGCAGCGTAGAAGCGGGAGTGGGAGATACGCAGTATTTT. Together with reference TRBV9 and TRBJ2-3, the CDR3 gives the full variable domain: DSGVTQTPKHLITATGQRVTLRCSPRSGDLSVYWYQQSLDQGLQFLIQYYNGEERAKGNILERFSAQQFPDLHSELNLSSLELGDSALYFCASSVEAGVGDTQYFGPGTRLTVL.

CDR3 loop: CAWTWDVNTEAFF. The CDR3 region has the DNA TGTGCCTGGACGTGGGACGTGAACACTGAAGCTTTCTTT. The chain has TRBV30 and TRBJ1-1; maybe TRBD1 (5 bases). This CDR3 spans 13 amino acids. The V end was cut by 4 bases, the J end by 0 bases, with 9 bases between. Germline-derived CDR1 and CDR2 are GTSNPN and SVGIG (reference sequence).

This clone was observed at least ten times. The chain joins TRBV20-1 to TRBJ2-6, with D possibly matching TRBD1 (5 bases). This CDR3 has 16 residues. Trimming left V 0 bases short and J 4 bases short, with 13 bases between. Germline CDR1 is DFQATT and CDR2 is SNEGSKA (reference sequence). CDR3 sequence (DNA): TGCAGTGCTAGAGATCTAGGCAGGGCGGGGGCCAACGTCCTGACTTTC. Its protein product is CSARDLGRAGANVLTF.

By its share, this clone is medium-sized. The chain combines TRBV20-1 with TRBJ2-7; 10 bases line up with TRBD1. The length of the CDR3 is 15 residues. Trimming cost V 5 bases and J 5 bases; bases outside gene matches: 12. The germline CDR1 and CDR2 sequences are DFQATT and SNEGSKA (reference sequence). The CDR3 loop is CSASQPGQGTNEQYF. As DNA, the CDR3 is TGCAGTGCTTCCCAACCGGGACAGGGGACTAACGAGCAGTACTTC.